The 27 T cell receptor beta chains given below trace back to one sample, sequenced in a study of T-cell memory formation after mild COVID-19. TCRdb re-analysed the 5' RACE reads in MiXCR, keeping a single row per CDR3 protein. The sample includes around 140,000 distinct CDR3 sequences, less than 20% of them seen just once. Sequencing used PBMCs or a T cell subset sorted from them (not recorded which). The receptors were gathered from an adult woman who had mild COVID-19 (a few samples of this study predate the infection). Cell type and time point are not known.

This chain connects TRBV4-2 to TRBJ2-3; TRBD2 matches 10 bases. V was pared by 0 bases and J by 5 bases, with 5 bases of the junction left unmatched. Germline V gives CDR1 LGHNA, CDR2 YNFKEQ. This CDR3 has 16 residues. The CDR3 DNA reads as TGTGCCAGCAGCCAAGACGATTGGACTAGCGGAGATACGCAGTATTTT. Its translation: CASSQDDWTSGDTQYF.

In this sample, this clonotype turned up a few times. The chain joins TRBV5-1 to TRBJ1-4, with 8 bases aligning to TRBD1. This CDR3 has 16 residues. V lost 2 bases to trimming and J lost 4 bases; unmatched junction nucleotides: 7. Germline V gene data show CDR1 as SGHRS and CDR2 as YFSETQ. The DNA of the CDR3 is TGCGCCAGCAGCTTCGGGACAGGAATGAATAATGAAAAACTGTTTTTT. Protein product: CASSFGTGMNNEKLFF.

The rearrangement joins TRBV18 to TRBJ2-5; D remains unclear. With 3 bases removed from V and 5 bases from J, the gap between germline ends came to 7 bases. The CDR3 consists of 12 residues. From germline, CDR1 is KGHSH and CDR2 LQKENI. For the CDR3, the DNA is TGTGCCAGCTCACCCGGGTTGGAGACCCAGTACTTC. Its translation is CASSPGLETQYF.

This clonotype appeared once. The CDR3 loop is CASSATGETQFF. CDR3 DNA sequence: TGTGCCAGCAGCGCCACAGGGGAAACGCAGTTCTTC. The chain combines TRBV7-2 with TRBJ2-1; 7 bases are a match to TRBD1. Germline V gene data show CDR1 as SGHTA and CDR2 as FQGNSA. There are 12 residues in the CDR3. Trimming removed 5 bases from V and 12 bases from J; junction bases left unmatched: 7.

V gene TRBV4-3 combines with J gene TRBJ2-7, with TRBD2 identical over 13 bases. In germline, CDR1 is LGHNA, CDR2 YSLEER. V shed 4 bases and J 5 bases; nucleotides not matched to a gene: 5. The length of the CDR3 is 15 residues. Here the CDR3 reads CASSLGTSGNHEQYF. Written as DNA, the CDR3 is TGCGCCAGCAGCCTAGGGACTAGCGGGAACCACGAGCAGTACTTC.

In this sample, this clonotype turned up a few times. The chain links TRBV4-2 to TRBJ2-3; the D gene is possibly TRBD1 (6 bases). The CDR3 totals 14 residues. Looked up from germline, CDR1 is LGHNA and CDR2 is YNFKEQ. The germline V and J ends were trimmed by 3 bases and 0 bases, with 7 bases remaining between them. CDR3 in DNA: TGTGCCAGCAGCCACGGACAGAGCACAGATACGCAGTATTTT. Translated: CASSHGQSTDTQYF.

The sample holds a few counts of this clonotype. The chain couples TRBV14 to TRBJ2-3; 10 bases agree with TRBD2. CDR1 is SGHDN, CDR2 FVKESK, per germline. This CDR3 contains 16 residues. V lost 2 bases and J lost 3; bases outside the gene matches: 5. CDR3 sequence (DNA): TGTGCCAGCAGCCAACAACCGGGACTAGCGACAGATACGCAGTATTTT. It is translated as CASSQQPGLATDTQYF.

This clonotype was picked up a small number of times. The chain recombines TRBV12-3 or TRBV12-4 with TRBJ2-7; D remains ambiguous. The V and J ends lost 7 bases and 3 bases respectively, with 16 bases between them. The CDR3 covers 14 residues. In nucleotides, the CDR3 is TGTGCCAGCACAAAGTCAGAGGCGCTCTACGAGCAGTACTTC. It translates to CASTKSEALYEQYF.

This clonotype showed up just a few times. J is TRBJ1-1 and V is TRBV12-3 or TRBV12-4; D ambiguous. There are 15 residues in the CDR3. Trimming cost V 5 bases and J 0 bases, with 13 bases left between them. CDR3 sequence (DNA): TGTGCCAGCAGTCCATCAGGTTCGCTGAACACTGAAGCTTTCTTT. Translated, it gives CASSPSGSLNTEAFF.

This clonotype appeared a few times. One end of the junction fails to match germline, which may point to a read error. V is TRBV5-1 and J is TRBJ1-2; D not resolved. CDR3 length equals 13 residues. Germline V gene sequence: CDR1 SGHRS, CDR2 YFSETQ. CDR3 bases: TGCGCCAGCAGTTTGGTTGCCCGGGATGGCTACACCTTC. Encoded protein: CASSLVARDGYTF. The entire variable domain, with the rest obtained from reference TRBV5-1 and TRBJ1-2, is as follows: KAGVTQTPRYLIKTRGQQVTLSCSPISGHRSVSWYQQTPGQGLQFLFEYFSETQRNKGNFPGRFSGRQFSNSRSEMNVSTLELGDSALYLCASSLVARDGYTFGSGTRLTVV.

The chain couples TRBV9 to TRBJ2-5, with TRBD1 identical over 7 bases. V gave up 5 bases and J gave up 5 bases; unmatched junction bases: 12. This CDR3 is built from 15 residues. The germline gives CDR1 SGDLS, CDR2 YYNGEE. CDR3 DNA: TGTGCCAGCAGGCCGGGACAGACTAACGGGGAGACCCAGTACTTC. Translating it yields CASRPGQTNGETQYF.

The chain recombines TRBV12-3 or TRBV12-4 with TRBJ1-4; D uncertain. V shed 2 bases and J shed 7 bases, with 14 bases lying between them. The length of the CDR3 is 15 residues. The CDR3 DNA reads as TGTGCCAGCAGTTTACTCGGCCAAGTCGCTGAAAAACTGTTTTTT. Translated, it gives CASSLLGQVAEKLFF.

This chain's CDR3 is CSAVTSGGFNEQFF. CDR3 nucleotide sequence: TGCAGTGCGGTGACTAGCGGGGGTTTCAATGAGCAGTTCTTC. The chain uses TRBV20-1 and TRBJ2-1; the match to TRBD2 covers 12 bases. The CDR3 spans 14 residues. The germline gives CDR1 DFQATT, CDR2 SNEGSKA (reference sequence). Trimming took 6 bases from V and 6 from J; bases not matched to a gene: 6.

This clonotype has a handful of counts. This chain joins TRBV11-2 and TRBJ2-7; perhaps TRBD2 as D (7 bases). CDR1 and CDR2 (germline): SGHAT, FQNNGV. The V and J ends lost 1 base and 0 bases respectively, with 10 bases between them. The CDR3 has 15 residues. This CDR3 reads CASSLVAGASYEQYF. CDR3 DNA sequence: TGTGCCAGCAGCTTAGTGGCGGGGGCCTCCTACGAGCAGTACTTC.

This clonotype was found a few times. The CDR3 DNA reads TGTGCCAGCAGCAGTTGGCGTCATTCGGGTGGTGAGCAGTTCTTC. This sequence encodes CASSSWRHSGGEQFF. The rearrangement links TRBV7-6 to TRBJ2-1; D is uncertain. CDR1 SGHVS and CDR2 FNYEAQ come from the germline V gene. This CDR3 is 15 amino acids long. Between the trimmed V and J ends, which lost 5 bases and 9 bases, there was a span of 20 bases.

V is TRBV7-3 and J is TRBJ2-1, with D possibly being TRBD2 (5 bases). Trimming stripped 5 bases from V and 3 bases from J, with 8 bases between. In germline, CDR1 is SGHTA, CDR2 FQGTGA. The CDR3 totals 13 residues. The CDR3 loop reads CASSVGDYNEQFF. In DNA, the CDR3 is TGTGCCAGCAGCGTCGGGGACTACAATGAGCAGTTCTTC.

This chain's CDR3 is CASSLESGRSYNEQFF. CDR3 nucleotides: TGTGCCAGCAGCTTAGAGAGCGGGAGGTCCTACAATGAGCAGTTCTTC. The chain links TRBV7-2 to TRBJ2-1; 9 bases fit TRBD2. Germline V gene sequence: CDR1 SGHTA, CDR2 FQGNSA. With V trimmed by 1 base and J by 1 base, 2 bases remained unmatched. This CDR3 is 16 amino acids long.

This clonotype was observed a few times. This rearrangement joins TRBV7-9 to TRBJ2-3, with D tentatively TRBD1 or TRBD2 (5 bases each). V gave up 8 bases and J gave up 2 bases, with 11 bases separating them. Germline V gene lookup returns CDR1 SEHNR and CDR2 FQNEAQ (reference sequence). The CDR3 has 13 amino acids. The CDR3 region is CASRKGTTDTQYF. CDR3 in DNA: TGTGCCAGCCGAAAGGGGACCACAGATACGCAGTATTTT.

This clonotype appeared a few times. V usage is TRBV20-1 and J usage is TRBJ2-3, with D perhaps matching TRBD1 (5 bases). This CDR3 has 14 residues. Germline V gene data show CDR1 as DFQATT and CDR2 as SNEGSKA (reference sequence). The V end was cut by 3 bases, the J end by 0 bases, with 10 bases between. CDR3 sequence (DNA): TGCAGTGCTAGTCTGGGGCCAAGCACAGATACGCAGTATTTT. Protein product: CSASLGPSTDTQYF.

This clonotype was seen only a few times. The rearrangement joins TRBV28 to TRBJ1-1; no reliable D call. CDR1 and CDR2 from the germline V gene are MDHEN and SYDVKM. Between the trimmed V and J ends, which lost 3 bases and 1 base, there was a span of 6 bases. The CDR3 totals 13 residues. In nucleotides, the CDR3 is TGTGCCAGCAGTTTCAGATCGAACACTGAAGCTTTCTTT. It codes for CASSFRSNTEAFF.

CDR3 DNA: TGCGCCAGCAGCAGGGACGGGCTCGGAGCTGGAAACACCATATATTTT. Protein product: CASSRDGLGAGNTIYF. The chain carries TRBV5-1 and TRBJ1-3; maybe TRBD1 (5 bases). Per germline, CDR1 SGHRS and CDR2 YFSETQ. V lost 4 bases to trimming and J lost 2 bases, with 16 bases between them. The CDR3 runs 16 residues.

The CDR3 loop is CASSLPERTSSYEQYF. The CDR3 DNA follows: TGTGCCAGCAGCTTGCCGGAACGGACTAGCTCCTACGAGCAGTACTTC. V usage is TRBV5-5 and J usage is TRBJ2-7, with TRBD2 identical over 7 bases. Germline V CDR1 and CDR2: SGHKS, YYEKEE (reference sequence). CDR3 length: 16 amino acids. The ends lost 1 base at V and 0 bases at J; junction bases unmatched: 7.

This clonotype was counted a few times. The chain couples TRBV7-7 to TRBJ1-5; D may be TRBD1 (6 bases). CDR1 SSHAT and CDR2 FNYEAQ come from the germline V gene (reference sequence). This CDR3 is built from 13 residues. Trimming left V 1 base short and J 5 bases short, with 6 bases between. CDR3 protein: CASSLDRDQPQHF. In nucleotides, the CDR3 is TGTGCCAGCAGCTTAGACAGGGATCAGCCCCAGCATTTT.

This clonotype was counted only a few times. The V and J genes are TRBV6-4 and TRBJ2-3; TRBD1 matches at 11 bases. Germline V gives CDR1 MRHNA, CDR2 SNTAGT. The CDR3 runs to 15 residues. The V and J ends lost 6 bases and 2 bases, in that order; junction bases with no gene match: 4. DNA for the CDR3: TGTGCCAGCAGCCGGGACAGGGGGAACACAGATACGCAGTATTTT. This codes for CASSRDRGNTDTQYF.

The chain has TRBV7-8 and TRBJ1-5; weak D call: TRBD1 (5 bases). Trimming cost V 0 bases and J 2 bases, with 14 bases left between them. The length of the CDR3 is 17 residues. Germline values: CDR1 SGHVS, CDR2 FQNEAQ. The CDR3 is CASSLARAGLGNQPQHF. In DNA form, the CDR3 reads TGTGCCAGCAGCTTAGCGAGAGCGGGGCTAGGCAATCAGCCCCAGCATTTT.

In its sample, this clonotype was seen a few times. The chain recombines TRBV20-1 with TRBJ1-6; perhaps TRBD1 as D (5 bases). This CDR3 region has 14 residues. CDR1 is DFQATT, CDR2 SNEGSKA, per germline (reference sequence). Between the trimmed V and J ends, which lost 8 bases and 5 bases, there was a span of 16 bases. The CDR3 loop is CSQSRAINNSPLHF. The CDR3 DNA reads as TGCAGTCAGTCCAGGGCTATCAATAATTCACCCCTCCACTTT.

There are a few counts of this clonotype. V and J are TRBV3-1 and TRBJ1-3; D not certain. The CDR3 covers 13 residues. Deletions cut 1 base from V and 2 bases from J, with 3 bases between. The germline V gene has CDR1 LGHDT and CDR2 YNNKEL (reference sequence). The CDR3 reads CASSQGTGNTIYF. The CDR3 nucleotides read TGTGCCAGCAGCCAAGGGACTGGAAACACCATATATTTT.